This T cell receptor (beta chain) was sequenced during a study of post-analysis software for immune sequencing data. Study details: The study covered relapsing-remitting, secondary progressive and progressive-relapsing courses of multiple sclerosis.

Prepared TCR beta cDNA libraries contained unique molecular identifiers. From the PCR reads, TCRdb called clonotypes with MiXCR, one entry per CDR3 protein. Among 380,000 or so distinct CDR3 sequences listed, roughly 38% were seen once. This clonotype was observed a handful of times. Its antigen is undetermined. General observations from the study: Higher frequency in patients than in controls was seen for roughly five TRBV segments, with TRBV5-6, TRBV5-1 and TRBV20-1 among them. Normalized Chao1 diversity was significantly reduced in patients versus controls.

This CDR3 contains 15 residues. Germline loops: CDR1 SGHRS, CDR2 YFSETQ. Trimming pared 3 bases from V and 5 bases from J, leaving 14 bases between. The TCR was taken from a girl between 5 and 17 years old with multiple sclerosis. Material: blood. The rearrangement joins TRBV5-1 to TRBJ1-4; D uncertain. This CDR3 reads CASSSGAVSNEKLFF. The CDR3 nucleotides are TGCGCCAGCAGCTCTGGAGCGGTTTCCAATGAAAAACTGTTTTTT. Using reference TRBV5-1 and TRBJ1-4 for the parts outside the CDR3, the full variable domain is KAGVTQTPRYLIKTRGQQVTLSCSPISGHRSVSWYQQTPGQGLQFLFEYFSETQRNKGNFPGRFSGRQFSNSRSEMNVSTLELGDSALYLCASSSGAVSNEKLFFGSGTQLSVL.